This entry is about one TCR beta chain. Antigen unknown. The investigators collected lesional scalp punch biopsies and peripheral blood from alopecia areata patients. The CDR3 is made up of 12 amino acids. Unmatched junction bases numbered 3, after V lost 5 bases and J lost 9 bases. Germline V lookup: CDR1 PRHDT, CDR2 FYEKMQ (reference sequence). RNA was isolated and reverse transcribed to cDNA, the sequencing template. Sequencing was performed with immunoSEQ multiplex PCR; in TCRdb, only in-frame clones are kept and a portion is missing. The sample contains about 170,000 clones, less than 75% of which appear only once. The data were taken from a study of CD8+ T cells in alopecia areata. Study as a whole: Each of the treated patients was given oral tofacitinib, 5 to 10 mg twice daily, for moderate-to-severe alopecia areata. Findings and limits, study-wide: Against the mouse data, patients shared TCRs less clearly, possibly for HLA reasons.

The chain has TRBV13 and TRBJ2-1, with 8 bases fitting TRBD1. The sequencing used CD8+ T cells sorted from blood, collected at week 0. This sequence was found in a human donor with alopecia areata. CDR3: CASSRTGSEQFF. CDR3 in DNA: TGTGCCAGCAGCCGGACAGGGAGTGAGCAGTTCTTC.